Shown below are 27 T cell receptor beta chains from a single sample sequenced in a study of STAT5B mutations in CD4+ large granular lymphocyte leukemia. Produced via immunoSEQ multiplex PCR; TCRdb's table is partial and in-frame only. The sample has just under 20,000 clones; 84% are singletons. The material sequenced was CD4+ T cells from blood buffy coats. These TCRs come from a human donor in good health.

The V gene is TRBV19, the J gene TRBJ2-3, with TRBD2 matching 13 bases. Germline values: CDR1 LNHDA, CDR2 SQIVND (reference sequence). The CDR3 covers 16 residues. V lost 7 bases, J lost 6 bases, and 10 bases stayed unmatched. The chain's CDR3 is CASTSLTSGRPDTQYF. CDR3 nucleotide sequence: TGTGCCAGTACTTCCTTGACTAGCGGGAGGCCTGATACGCAGTATTTT.

The chain carries TRBV28 and TRBJ2-7; perhaps D is TRBD1 or TRBD2 (7 bases each). The germline V and J ends were trimmed by 6 bases and 2 bases, with 14 bases remaining between them. Per the germline V gene, CDR1 is MDHEN and CDR2 is SYDVKM. The length of the CDR3 is 14 residues. Written as DNA, the CDR3 is TGTGCCAGCAGCAGGGGGGGCGGCACCTACGAGCAGTACTTC. Its translation is CASSRGGGTYEQYF.

The rearrangement links TRBV6-5 to TRBJ1-2; perhaps TRBD1 as D (5 bases). The CDR3 sequence is 14 residues long. Between the trimmed V and J ends, which lost 6 bases and 6 bases, there was a span of 17 bases. Germline loops: CDR1 MNHEY, CDR2 SVGAGI. CDR3 nucleotides: TGTGCCAGCAGCCAGGGTGGAACTATGAATGGCTACACCTTC. Protein: CASSQGGTMNGYTF.

The rearrangement uses TRBV10-3 and TRBJ2-1; D possibly corresponds to TRBD2 (5 bases). V was shortened by 3 bases and J by 8 bases, with 8 bases between the two germline ends. The CDR3 is 12 residues long. The germline V gene has CDR1 ENHRY and CDR2 SYGVKD. This CDR3 is CAISDAEDEQFF. The DNA for the CDR3 is TGTGCCATCAGTGACGCGGAGGATGAGCAGTTCTTC.

The rearrangement joins TRBV29-1 to TRBJ2-2; D gene ambiguous. V gave up 4 bases and J gave up 1 base, with 13 bases separating them. Germline-derived CDR1 and CDR2 are SQVTM and ANQGSEA. The CDR3 loop spans 15 amino acids. CDR3 residues: CSVARAQVNTGELFF. CDR3 DNA sequence: TGCAGCGTTGCTCGAGCGCAGGTGAACACCGGGGAGCTGTTTTTT.

V and J are TRBV6-1 and TRBJ2-7; 10 bases are shared with TRBD1. CDR3 length: 15 amino acids. After removal of 2 bases from V and 5 bases from J, the junction contained 6 bases not matched to a gene. Germline values: CDR1 MNHNS, CDR2 SASEGT. CDR3 in amino acids: CASSERRQGANEQYF. The CDR3 DNA reads TGTGCCAGCAGTGAACGGAGACAGGGGGCCAACGAGCAGTACTTC.

The V call is TRBV12-2, the J call TRBJ1-5. TRBV12-2 is flagged as a pseudogene. The CDR3 has 12 amino acids. This chain's CDR3 is CASRSFYQPQHF. The CDR3 nucleotides read TGTGCAAGTCGTTCGTTCTATCAGCCCCAGCATTTT.

This clone was recorded once. J is TRBJ2-3 and V is TRBV18; D unresolved. Per the germline V gene, CDR1 is KGHSH and CDR2 is LQKENI. The CDR3 runs to 14 residues. Trimming took 5 bases from V and 1 from J, leaving 10 bases between them. The DNA for the CDR3 is TGTGCCAGCTCAGGATCAGGCGGCACAGATACGCAGTATTTT. This codes for CASSGSGGTDTQYF. The variable domain in full, with the rest retrieved from reference TRBV18 and TRBJ2-3, is NAGVMQNPRHLVRRRGQEARLRCSPMKGHSHVYWYRQLPEEGLKFMVYLQKENIIDESGMPKERFSAEFPKEGPSILRIQQVVRGDSAAYFCASSGSGGTDTQYFGPGTRLTVL.

This sequence joins TRBV9 and TRBJ2-7, with 7 bases aligning to TRBD2. The CDR3 runs to 14 residues. CDR1 is SGDLS, CDR2 YYNGEE, per germline. Trimming cost V 4 bases and J 0 bases; bases outside gene matches: 4. This chain's CDR3 is CASSTTSASYEQYF. The CDR3 coding sequence is TGTGCCAGCAGCACAACTAGCGCCTCCTACGAGCAGTACTTC.

This chain connects TRBV9 to TRBJ2-7; maybe TRBD1 (5 bases). This CDR3 is 15 amino acids long. V was trimmed by 4 bases and J by 0 bases, leaving 14 bases between them. CDR1 and CDR2 from the germline V gene are SGDLS and YYNGEE. The CDR3 is CASSLTQDSSYEQYF. The CDR3 nucleotides are TGTGCCAGCAGCCTCACGCAAGACAGCTCCTACGAGCAGTACTTC.

The chain has TRBV4-1 and TRBJ1-3; no clear D gene. V was pared by 0 bases and J by 0 bases, with 9 bases between. The V gene's germline CDR1 is MGHRA and CDR2 YSYEKL. This CDR3 is 16 amino acids long. In DNA form, the CDR3 reads TGCGCCAGCAGCCAAGATGTAGGGTTCTCTGGAAACACCATATATTTT. Translated: CASSQDVGFSGNTIYF.

The chain carries TRBV6-6 and TRBJ2-1; D could derive from TRBD1 or TRBD2 (5 bases each). The CDR3 spans 14 residues. Between the trimmed V and J ends, which lost 8 bases and 0 bases, there was a span of 11 bases. Germline assignment: CDR1 MNHNY and CDR2 SVGAGI (reference sequence). Written as DNA, the CDR3 is TGTGCCAGCCGAGGGGAGAGCTCCTACAATGAGCAGTTCTTC. Residues: CASRGESSYNEQFF.

The gene calls are TRBV9 and TRBJ2-3; no definite D call. Germline CDR1 SGDLS, CDR2 YYNGEE. The V end was cut by 0 bases, the J end by 1 base, with 6 bases between. The CDR3 consists of 14 residues. The CDR3 sequence is CASSVDLGTDTQYF. CDR3 nucleotide sequence: TGTGCCAGCAGCGTAGACTTGGGCACAGATACGCAGTATTTT.

The CDR3 region has the DNA TGTGCTAGTGGTTTGGTACAAAATGATCCGAACACTGAAGCTTTCTTT. Protein sequence: CASGLVQNDPNTEAFF. The rearrangement uses TRBV12-5 and TRBJ1-1; D is unresolved. Trimming pared 0 bases from V and 1 base from J, leaving 12 bases between. CDR1 and CDR2 (germline): LGHNT, FRNRAP. The CDR3 sequence is 16 residues long.

This chain uses TRBV7-9 with TRBJ2-2; D remains unclear. Germline CDR1 and CDR2: SEHNR and FQNEAQ (reference sequence). The V end lost 7 bases, the J end lost 2 bases, and 14 bases lay between the germline ends. CDR3 length: 15 amino acids. CDR3 nucleotides: TGTGCCAGCACCCTTTTACAGCCTAACACCGGGGAGCTGTTTTTT. The encoded protein is CASTLLQPNTGELFF.

V usage is TRBV7-9 and J usage is TRBJ1-2, with 9 bases matching TRBD1. The CDR3 consists of 16 residues. CDR1 and CDR2 from the germline V gene are SEHNR and FQNEAQ (reference sequence). Losses at the gene ends were 5 bases for V and 4 bases for J; bases not matched to a gene: 11. CDR3 sequence: CASSVGAGTGLYGYTF. Written as DNA, the CDR3 is TGTGCCAGCAGCGTAGGTGCGGGGACAGGGCTCTATGGCTACACCTTC.

The CDR3 loop is CASSFGEAEKLFF. For the CDR3, the DNA is TGTGCCAGCAGCTTTGGGGAGGCGGAAAAACTGTTTTTT. V and J are TRBV7-6 and TRBJ1-4, with D unresolved. In germline, CDR1 is SGHVS, CDR2 FNYEAQ. V was pared by 3 bases and J by 8 bases, with 10 bases between. The CDR3 extends over 13 amino acids.

The rearrangement uses TRBV21-1 and TRBJ2-5. TRBV21-1 is listed as a pseudogene. The length of the CDR3 is 13 residues. As DNA, the CDR3 is TGTGCCGGGACGACGCCTGGTGGAGAGACCCAGTACTTC. It specifies CAGTTPGGETQYF.

CDR3 protein: CASSSGQGAYEQYF. CDR3 coding DNA: TGTGCCAGCAGTTCGGGACAGGGGGCCTACGAGCAGTACTTC. V and J are TRBV6-6 and TRBJ2-7, with 11 bases aligning to TRBD1. This CDR3 has 14 amino acids. The ends lost 4 bases at V and 2 bases at J; junction bases unmatched: 1. Germline loops: CDR1 MNHNY, CDR2 SVGAGI (reference sequence).

The rearrangement links TRBV6-1 to TRBJ1-5, with D possibly being TRBD1 (6 bases). Germline V lookup: CDR1 MNHNS, CDR2 SASEGT. Trimming removed 1 base at V and 4 bases at J, with 8 bases between. This CDR3 has 14 residues. CDR3 coding DNA: TGTGCCAGCAGTGAAGGGGGGGCGAATCAGCCCCAGCATTTT. As protein: CASSEGGANQPQHF.

The sample holds a few counts of this clone. The genes are TRBV14 and TRBJ2-3, with a possible D match to TRBD2 (6 bases). The CDR3 has 13 amino acids. Germline loops: CDR1 SGHDN, CDR2 FVKESK. V lost 5 bases and J 6 bases, leaving 12 bases between the germline ends. CDR3 amino acids: CASSWDLRDTQYF. The CDR3 DNA sequence: TGTGCCAGCAGCTGGGACTTGAGGGATACGCAGTATTTT.

The V and J genes are TRBV30 and TRBJ1-4; TRBD1 is a possible D gene (6 bases). Germline values: CDR1 GTSNPN, CDR2 SVGIG (reference sequence). The CDR3 consists of 15 residues. Trimming shortened V by 1 base and J by 3 bases, and 12 bases separated the two germline ends. CDR3 residues: CAWSAQTGPNEKLFF. The CDR3 DNA reads TGTGCCTGGAGTGCCCAGACAGGACCTAATGAAAAACTGTTTTTT.

CDR3 sequence reads: CASSYAGGDNEQFF. The CDR3 nucleotides read TGTGCCAGCAGTTACGCGGGCGGTGACAATGAGCAGTTCTTC. V gene TRBV6-5 combines with J gene TRBJ2-1; maybe TRBD2 (5 bases). V lost 2 bases to trimming and J lost 5 bases, with 10 bases between them. The CDR3 contains 14 residues. Germline V gene data show CDR1 as MNHEY and CDR2 as SVGAGI.

V gene TRBV5-3 combines with J gene TRBJ2-7; D unresolved. TRBV5-3 is an open reading frame whose function is uncertain. The CDR3 is 15 amino acids. The V end lost 4 bases, the J end lost 2 bases, and 16 bases lay between the germline ends. CDR3 residues: CARSRLVKETYEQYF. The CDR3 coding sequence is TGTGCCAGAAGCCGCCTGGTCAAGGAAACCTACGAGCAGTACTTC.

The V and J genes are TRBV7-2 and TRBJ2-2; TRBD2 matches at 10 bases. The germline gives CDR1 SGHTA, CDR2 FQGNSA. Trimming at V came to 2 bases and at J to 6 bases, leaving 3 bases not matched to a gene. This CDR3 contains 15 residues. As DNA, the CDR3 is TGTGCCAGCAGCTTAAGCGGGAGGGAGGCCGGGGAGCTGTTTTTT. Its protein product is CASSLSGREAGELFF. Complete variable domain (other parts from reference TRBV7-2 and TRBJ2-2): GAGVSQSPSNKVTEKGKDVELRCDPISGHTALYWYRQSLGQGLEFLIYFQGNSAPDKSGLPSDRFSAERTGGSVSTLTIQRTQQEDSAVYLCASSLSGREAGELFFGEGSRLTVL.

The rearrangement uses TRBV30 and TRBJ1-5; no reliable D call. CDR3 length equals 13 residues. The germline V gene encodes CDR1 GTSNPN and CDR2 SVGIG (reference sequence). V dropped 3 bases and J dropped 11 bases, with 17 bases sitting between them. The CDR3 spells CAWRDRVAVTQHF. CDR3 nucleotide sequence: TGTGCCTGGAGGGACCGGGTGGCGGTGACCCAGCATTTT.

V gene TRBV7-2 combines with J gene TRBJ2-2; 11 bases match TRBD2. Germline CDR1 reads SGHTA; CDR2 reads FQGNSA. V lost 6 bases, J lost 7 bases, and 4 bases stayed unmatched. The CDR3 runs 14 residues. CDR3 sequence (DNA): TGTGCCAGCAGTAGACTAGCGGGACTCGGGGAGCTGTTTTTT. Residues: CASSRLAGLGELFF.